Listed here are 32 T cell receptor beta chains from one sample, sequenced in a study of CD8 T cells in ankylosing spondylitis. General observations from the study: Seemingly characteristic of ankylosing spondylitis blood was a TCR beta motif consisting of several highly homologous variants.

TCRdb reprocessed the 5' RACE reads via MiXCR and lists one record per CDR3 protein. The data show 700,000 to 850,000 distinct CDR3 sequences, about 12% seen once. No cognate antigen is known for these TCRs. The sample comprised blood, either unsorted or a sorted T cell fraction (not recorded which). The receptors originated from a male donor with ankylosing spondylitis.

The chain employs TRBV29-1 and TRBJ2-3; D perhaps matches TRBD1 (6 bases). Germline values: CDR1 SQVTM, CDR2 ANQGSEA. This CDR3 has 15 amino acids. V was shortened by 6 bases and J by 2 bases, with 18 bases between the two germline ends. The CDR3 spells CSVWYTQGTTDTQYF. The CDR3 DNA reads TGCAGCGTCTGGTATACTCAGGGGACCACAGATACGCAGTATTTT.

This clonotype occurred a few times. The V call is TRBV5-1, the J call TRBJ2-3, with D perhaps given as TRBD1 or TRBD2 (7 bases each). Trimming left V 0 bases short and J 5 bases short, with 22 bases between. The CDR3 runs to 18 residues. Germline V gene sequence: CDR1 SGHRS, CDR2 YFSETQ. CDR3 in DNA: TGCGCCAGCAGCTTGGCCCCTCCGGGGAGGGGGCTAGGAGATACGCAGTATTTT. Its protein is CASSLAPPGRGLGDTQYF.

This clonotype was counted many times. The chain is built from TRBV29-1 and TRBJ2-7; D not resolved. The CDR3 is made up of 11 amino acids. The V end lost 7 bases, the J end lost 2 bases, and 9 bases lay between the germline ends. Germline values: CDR1 SQVTM, CDR2 ANQGSEA. The CDR3 loop is CSARSAYEQYF. CDR3 sequence (DNA): TGCAGCGCCCGAAGCGCCTACGAGCAGTACTTC.

The table lists this clonotype with a few counts. The chain employs TRBV6-1 and TRBJ1-4, with 9 bases lining up with TRBD1. CDR1 MNHNS and CDR2 SASEGT come from the germline V gene. Germline trimming cut 5 bases from V and 3 bases from J; bases unmatched to any gene: 7. The CDR3 covers 16 residues. The CDR3 is CASSHYRGRANEKLFF. The DNA of the CDR3 is TGTGCCAGCAGTCATTACAGGGGGCGAGCTAATGAAAAACTGTTTTTT.

The table lists this clonotype with a few counts. For the CDR3, the DNA is TGTGCCAGCAGTACAGGGTTAGGAGAGCAGTTCTTC. It translates to CASSTGLGEQFF. The chain is built from TRBV2 and TRBJ2-1; D possibly corresponds to TRBD1 (6 bases). The CDR3 is 12 amino acids. V was clipped by 5 bases and J by 10 bases, with 12 bases between them. The germline V gene has CDR1 SNHLY and CDR2 FYNNEI.

This clonotype has a handful of counts. This rearrangement joins TRBV11-2 to TRBJ1-2; D gene unclear. Germline V gene sequence: CDR1 SGHAT, CDR2 FQNNGV. The CDR3 totals 15 residues. V dropped 1 base and J dropped 4 bases, with 13 bases sitting between them. CDR3 sequence: CASSLAIGVSYGYTF. The CDR3 DNA is TGTGCCAGCAGCTTAGCTATCGGGGTATCCTATGGCTACACCTTC.

The chain uses TRBV15 and TRBJ2-3; D gene ambiguous. V lost 0 bases to trimming and J lost 4 bases, with 14 bases between them. The length of the CDR3 is 16 residues. CDR1 is LNHNV and CDR2 is YYDKDF in the germline V gene (reference sequence). The CDR3 protein is CATSRDDPKRPDTQYF. CDR3 DNA: TGTGCCACCAGCAGAGATGACCCCAAAAGGCCAGATACGCAGTATTTT.

The chain joins TRBV7-2 to TRBJ2-5; 9 nucleotides agree with TRBD2. Germline CDR1 is SGHTA and CDR2 is FQGNSA. V dropped 7 bases and J dropped 5; count of bases not matched to a gene: 8. This CDR3 spans 14 amino acids. The CDR3 loop reads CASNFVAGAETQYF. CDR3 bases: TGTGCCAGCAACTTCGTAGCGGGGGCGGAGACCCAGTACTTC.

In this sample, this clonotype turned up a few times. The J gene is TRBJ2-4, the V gene TRBV13, with 7 bases aligning to TRBD2. In germline, CDR1 is PRHDT, CDR2 FYEKMQ (reference sequence). J was trimmed by 8 bases and V by 2 bases; bases with no gene match: 6. The CDR3 length is 14 residues. CDR3 nucleotides: TGTGCCAGCAGCTTACCCTACCTAGCGGACATTCAGTACTTC. Its translation is CASSLPYLADIQYF.

The sample holds a few counts of this clonotype. The chain has TRBV5-1 and TRBJ2-5, with 7 positions matching TRBD1. J gave up 1 base and V 5 bases, and 8 bases lay outside the gene matches. Germline V CDR1 and CDR2: SGHRS, YFSETQ. The CDR3 consists of 15 residues. The CDR3 region is CASRAGTAFQETQYF. The DNA of the CDR3 is TGCGCCAGCAGGGCCGGGACAGCCTTCCAAGAGACCCAGTACTTC. The full variable domain, its missing parts supplied by reference TRBV5-1 and TRBJ2-5, is KAGVTQTPRYLIKTRGQQVTLSCSPISGHRSVSWYQQTPGQGLQFLFEYFSETQRNKGNFPGRFSGRQFSNSRSEMNVSTLELGDSALYLCASRAGTAFQETQYFGPGTRLLVL.

The genes are TRBV7-9 and TRBJ1-1; D unresolved. The CDR3 has 12 residues. Trimming left V 5 bases short and J 11 bases short, with 15 bases between. Per the germline V gene, CDR1 is SEHNR and CDR2 is FQNEAQ (reference sequence). The CDR3 DNA sequence: TGTGCCAGCAGCACCTTATCTTTGGTTGCTTTCTTT. Protein sequence: CASSTLSLVAFF.

This clonotype was picked up many times. The chain couples TRBV5-6 to TRBJ2-1, with 9 bases matching TRBD2. This CDR3 region has 14 residues. J gave up 13 bases and V 0 bases, and 8 bases lay outside the gene matches. From germline, CDR1 is SGHDT and CDR2 YYEEEE. DNA for the CDR3: TGTGCCAGCAGCTTGGAGGGTAGCGGGAGTATCCAGTTCTTC. Amino acids: CASSLEGSGSIQFF. Full variable domain (remainder filled in from reference TRBV5-6 and TRBJ2-1): DAGVTQSPTHLIKTRGQQVTLRCSPKSGHDTVSWYQQALGQGPQFIFQYYEEEERQRGNFPDRFSGHQFPNYSSELNVNALLLGDSALYLCASSLEGSGSIQFFGPGTRLTVL.

This clonotype was found a few times. The J gene is TRBJ1-1, the V gene TRBV20-1; 7 bases fit TRBD1. The V and J ends lost 1 base and 1 base, in that order; junction bases with no gene match: 6. This CDR3 comprises 15 residues. Germline values: CDR1 DFQATT, CDR2 SNEGSKA (reference sequence). CDR3 loop: CSARAPGTANTEAFF. In nucleotides, the CDR3 is TGCAGTGCTAGAGCCCCTGGGACAGCGAACACTGAAGCTTTCTTT.

This clonotype was found a few times. V is TRBV5-1 and J is TRBJ2-1; TRBD2 agrees at 7 bases. Germline-derived CDR1 and CDR2 are SGHRS and YFSETQ. V shed 0 bases and J 10 bases; nucleotides not matched to a gene: 10. The CDR3 is 15 amino acids. The CDR3 spells CASSLAGGEGREQFF. CDR3 DNA sequence: TGCGCCAGCAGCTTGGCCGGCGGGGAGGGTAGGGAGCAGTTCTTC.

This clonotype was seen a few times. This chain links TRBV4-3 with TRBJ1-1; D gene uncertain. Germline V gene lookup returns CDR1 LGHNA and CDR2 YSLEER. V shed 0 bases and J shed 7 bases, with 12 bases lying between them. The CDR3 has 14 amino acids. CDR3 in amino acids: CASSQDLRRFEAFF. The CDR3 coding sequence is TGCGCCAGCAGCCAAGATTTGCGTCGATTTGAAGCTTTCTTT.

This clonotype was counted only a few times. J is TRBJ1-2 and V is TRBV18, with 7 bases lining up with TRBD1. This CDR3 has 15 amino acids. In germline, CDR1 is KGHSH, CDR2 LQKENI. After removal of 4 bases from V and 4 bases from J, the junction contained 9 bases not matched to a gene. The chain's CDR3 is CASSLRQGPIYGYTF. The CDR3 DNA is TGTGCCAGCTCACTAAGACAGGGACCAATCTATGGCTACACCTTC.

The CDR3 is CASSLADRGLGDTQYF. The CDR3 region has the DNA TGTGCCAGCAGCTTGGCGGACAGGGGGCTCGGGGATACGCAGTATTTT. The V gene is TRBV7-8, the J gene TRBJ2-3; TRBD1 aligns across 11 bases. Germline CDR1 and CDR2: SGHVS and FQNEAQ. The V and J ends lost 3 bases and 6 bases, in that order; junction bases with no gene match: 8. This CDR3 spans 16 amino acids. Together with reference TRBV7-8 and TRBJ2-3, the CDR3 gives the full variable domain: GAGVSQSPRYKVAKRGQDVALRCDPISGHVSLFWYQQALGQGPEFLTYFQNEAQLDKSGLPSDRFFAERPEGSVSTLKIQRTQQEDSAVYLCASSLADRGLGDTQYFGPGTRLTVL.

The chain carries TRBV10-3 and TRBJ2-7, with a possible D match to TRBD2 (5 bases). Germline V gene sequence: CDR1 ENHRY, CDR2 SYGVKD. V dropped 2 bases and J dropped 5 bases, with 13 bases sitting between them. The CDR3 runs to 14 residues. For the CDR3, the DNA is TGTGCCATCAGTGAGAGGAGGCCAGTCAACGAGCAGTACTTC. It is translated as CAISERRPVNEQYF.

This clonotype came up a few times. Here the CDR3 DNA reads TGTGCCAGCAGCCGCGCAGGGTGGGTTACCTACGAGCAGTACTTC. Translating it yields CASSRAGWVTYEQYF. The chain uses TRBV5-5 and TRBJ2-7; tentative D call: TRBD1 (5 bases). The CDR3 extends over 15 amino acids. Germline CDR1 is SGHKS and CDR2 is YYEKEE (reference sequence). Deletions cut 4 bases from V and 2 bases from J, with 16 bases between.

The rearrangement links TRBV20-1 to TRBJ1-5; tentative D call: TRBD1 (5 bases). CDR3 size: 13 residues. Germline lookup yields CDR1 DFQATT and CDR2 SNEGSKA (reference sequence). Between the trimmed V and J ends, which lost 3 bases and 4 bases, there was a span of 10 bases. The CDR3 protein is CSASRQGNQPQHF. The CDR3 bases are TGCAGTGCTAGTCGCCAGGGAAATCAGCCCCAGCATTTT.

This clonotype was counted ten times or more. This rearrangement joins TRBV5-1 to TRBJ1-3; no definite D call. Germline V CDR1 and CDR2: SGHRS, YFSETQ. The CDR3 contains 14 residues. Trimming stripped 2 bases from V and 0 bases from J, with 6 bases between. CDR3 in DNA: TGCGCCAGCAGCTTACCAAGCTCTGGAAACACCATATATTTT. Its translation: CASSLPSSGNTIYF.

This clonotype was detected a few times. The chain joins TRBV11-2 to TRBJ2-1, with 10 nucleotides matching TRBD1. The CDR3 is 19 residues long. V was clipped by 5 bases and J by 2 bases; unmatched bases: 15. The germline V gene encodes CDR1 SGHAT and CDR2 FQNNGV. The CDR3 nucleotides read TGTGCCAGCAGCCGGATTAGGACAGGGGGATTAACGACCTACAATGAGCAGTTCTTC. It translates to CASSRIRTGGLTTYNEQFF. Complete variable domain (other parts from reference TRBV11-2 and TRBJ2-1): EAGVAQSPRYKIIEKRQSVAFWCNPISGHATLYWYQQILGQGPKLLIQFQNNGVVDDSQLPKDRFSAERLKGVDSTLKIQPAKLEDSAVYLCASSRIRTGGLTTYNEQFFGPGTRLTVL.

There are a few counts of this clonotype. The V call is TRBV4-3, the J call TRBJ1-1; D not certain. This CDR3 has 15 amino acids. The V end was cut by 1 base, the J end by 1 base, with 10 bases between. Germline V lookup: CDR1 LGHNA, CDR2 YSLEER. The CDR3 region is CASSQGLRENTEAFF. In nucleotides, the CDR3 is TGCGCCAGCAGCCAAGGTCTCCGCGAGAACACTGAAGCTTTCTTT.

This clonotype has a count of ten or more. DNA of the CDR3: TGCGCCAGCAGCTTGGTCGCAGGGCCCTCTGTTGTTTTCTTT. Its translation is CASSLVAGPSVVFF. The V gene is TRBV5-1, the J gene TRBJ1-1; possible D gene TRBD1, 5 bases. CDR1 and CDR2 (germline): SGHRS, YFSETQ. Trimming left V 0 bases short and J 13 bases short, with 19 bases between. This CDR3 region has 14 residues.

J is TRBJ2-1 and V is TRBV10-3; weak D call: TRBD2 (5 bases). Trimming shortened V by 3 bases and J by 8 bases, and 23 bases separated the two germline ends. This CDR3 contains 17 residues. Germline V lookup: CDR1 ENHRY, CDR2 SYGVKD. CDR3 DNA: TGTGCCATCAGTGACCCGAGGGTCGCCGGAAGGCAATATGAGCAGTTCTTC. Amino acids: CAISDPRVAGRQYEQFF.

The chain combines TRBV6-1 with TRBJ2-3, with D perhaps assigned TRBD1 or TRBD2 (5 bases each). The length of the CDR3 is 14 residues. Germline CDR1 reads MNHNS; CDR2 reads SASEGT. Trimming stripped 6 bases from V and 5 bases from J, with 15 bases between. In DNA form, the CDR3 reads TGTGCCAGCAGGTTGGCCCCGGGGCAAGATACGCAGTATTTT. Translation: CASRLAPGQDTQYF.

The V gene is TRBV20-1, the J gene TRBJ2-7, with D maybe TRBD1 (6 bases). The CDR3 runs 13 residues. Germline V gives CDR1 DFQATT, CDR2 SNEGSKA (reference sequence). V dropped 5 bases and J dropped 6 bases, with 17 bases sitting between them. CDR3 amino acids: CSALDRFVGEQYF. The DNA for the CDR3 is TGCAGTGCTCTCGACAGGTTTGTTGGCGAGCAGTACTTC.

This clonotype occurred many times. The chain joins TRBV20-1 to TRBJ2-7, with D tentatively TRBD1 (5 bases). The CDR3 is 12 amino acids. CDR1 DFQATT and CDR2 SNEGSKA come from the germline V gene (reference sequence). The germline V and J ends were trimmed by 6 bases and 0 bases, with 9 bases remaining between them. The CDR3 reads CSARQFSYEQYF. The CDR3 DNA follows: TGCAGTGCCCGACAGTTCTCCTACGAGCAGTACTTC.

V usage is TRBV7-2 and J usage is TRBJ1-2; tentatively, D is TRBD1 (5 bases). Germline CDR1 and CDR2: SGHTA and FQGNSA. Trimming took off 2 bases at V and 6 bases at J, with 13 bases between the two ends. The CDR3 spans 14 residues. CDR3 sequence (DNA): TGTGCCAGCAGCTTATTAAGGGGAGCGGATGGCTACACCTTC. Translation gives CASSLLRGADGYTF.

The count of this clonotype is one. The chain combines TRBV9 with TRBJ2-2, with D perhaps TRBD2 (5 bases). This CDR3 has 15 residues. V shed 2 bases and J shed 6 bases, with 14 bases lying between them. Germline values: CDR1 SGDLS, CDR2 YYNGEE. The CDR3 nucleotides read TGTGCCAGCAGCGTTACATACGGGGTAGCCGGGGAGCTGTTTTTT. Encoded protein: CASSVTYGVAGELFF.

This clonotype was recorded at least ten times. The J gene is TRBJ2-7, the V gene TRBV4-2, with a weak D call TRBD2 (6 bases). Trimming removed 3 bases at V and 4 bases at J, with 13 bases between. The CDR3 runs to 14 residues. The germline V gene encodes CDR1 LGHNA and CDR2 YNFKEQ. As DNA, the CDR3 is TGTGCCAGCAGCCAGGCGGGGACCATTTACGAGCAGTACTTC. Protein sequence: CASSQAGTIYEQYF.

The table lists this clonotype with a few counts. This chain links TRBV12-3 or TRBV12-4 with TRBJ2-2, with 8 bases fitting TRBD1. CDR3 size: 16 residues. With V trimmed by 2 bases and J by 8 bases, 10 bases remained unmatched. The CDR3 DNA reads as TGTGCCAGCAGTTTAAGGCGGCAGGGGGCAGGTGGGGAGCTGTTTTTT. Translated: CASSLRRQGAGGELFF.